These 5 T cell receptor beta chains were sequenced from one sample in a study of blood T cell repertoires in COVID-19. This table comes from immunoSEQ multiplex PCR, and its TCRdb copy is limited to in-frame clones, with some not included. The data contain fewer than 200,000 clones, 70% to 85% of them seen just once; the ten biggest clones take up approximately 21%. The specimen sequenced was peripheral blood. The receptors stem from a woman aged 80 or over with acute or convalescent COVID-19.

V usage is TRBV28 and J usage is TRBJ2-4; 7 bases align to TRBD1. V was pared by 6 bases and J by 7 bases, with 3 bases of the junction left unmatched. CDR1 MDHEN and CDR2 SYDVKM come from the germline V gene. The CDR3 runs 12 residues. The CDR3 loop reads CASRQTGNIQYF. DNA of the CDR3: TGTGCCAGCAGACAGACAGGGAACATTCAGTACTTC.

V usage is TRBV5-4 and J usage is TRBJ2-7, with D possibly being TRBD2 (6 bases). Germline V gives CDR1 SGHNT, CDR2 YYREEE (reference sequence). The CDR3 sequence is 13 residues long. Trimming left V 5 bases short and J 7 bases short, with 16 bases between. The CDR3 loop reads CASRQRRAGEQYF. The CDR3 DNA reads as TGTGCCAGCAGGCAGAGGAGGGCCGGGGAGCAGTACTTC.

The CDR3 region has the DNA TGTGCCAGCAGCACCCGGGACAGGGGTGGCAATACGCAGTATTTT. Its translation is CASSTRDRGGNTQYF. This chain uses TRBV11-3 with TRBJ2-3, with TRBD1 matching 10 bases. The V segment lost 5 bases and the J segment 7 bases; nucleotides outside the gene matches: 9. The length of the CDR3 is 15 residues. The germline gives CDR1 SGHNT, CDR2 YENEEA. The full variable domain, completed using reference TRBV11-3 and TRBJ2-3, is EAGVVQSPRYKIIEKKQPVAFWCNPISGHNTLYWYLQNLGQGPELLIRYENEEAVDDSQLPKDRFSAERLKGVDSTLKIQPAELGDSAVYLCASSTRDRGGNTQYFGPGTRLTVL.

The chain links TRBV5-1 to TRBJ2-3; 9 bases line up with TRBD2. V lost 6 bases to trimming and J lost 3 bases; unmatched junction nucleotides: 5. The length of the CDR3 is 14 residues. Germline V gene data show CDR1 as SGHRS and CDR2 as YFSETQ. DNA of the CDR3: TGCGCCAGCACCCGGCGGGAGGGTACAGATACGCAGTATTTT. The encoded protein is CASTRREGTDTQYF.

The genes are TRBV19 and TRBJ1-4; a weak D match, TRBD1 (6 bases). Germline loops: CDR1 LNHDA, CDR2 SQIVND (reference sequence). CDR3 length equals 18 residues. The V gene lost 5 bases and the J gene lost 8 bases, with 27 bases spanning the gap. The CDR3 loop reads CASSVRTEGRGWMEKLFF. The CDR3 DNA reads as TGTGCCAGTAGTGTGAGGACAGAGGGTCGGGGTTGGATGGAAAAACTGTTTTTT. The variable domain in full, completed from reference TRBV19 and TRBJ1-4, reads DGGITQSPKYLFRKEGQNVTLSCEQNLNHDAMYWYRQDPGQGLRLIYYSQIVNDFQKGDIAEGYSVSREKKESFPLTVTSAQKNPTAFYLCASSVRTEGRGWMEKLFFGSGTQLSVL.